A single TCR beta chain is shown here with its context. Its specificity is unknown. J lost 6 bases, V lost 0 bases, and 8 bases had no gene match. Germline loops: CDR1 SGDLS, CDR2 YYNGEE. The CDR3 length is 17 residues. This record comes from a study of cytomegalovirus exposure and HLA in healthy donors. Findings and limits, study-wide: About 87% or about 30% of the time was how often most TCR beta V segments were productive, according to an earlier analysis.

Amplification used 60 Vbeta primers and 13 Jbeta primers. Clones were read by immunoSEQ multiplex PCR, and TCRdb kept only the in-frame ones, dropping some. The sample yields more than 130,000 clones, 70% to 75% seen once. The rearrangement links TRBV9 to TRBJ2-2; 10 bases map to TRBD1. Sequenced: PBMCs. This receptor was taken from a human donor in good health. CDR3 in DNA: TGTGCCAGCAGCGTAGCCTCGGGACAGGGGAGGGCCGGGGAGCTGTTTTTT. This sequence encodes CASSVASGQGRAGELFF.